Listed below are T cell receptor beta chains from one sample, sequenced in a study of T-cell reconstitution after alpha-beta-depleted transplantation in children. MiXCR was run by TCRdb on the PCR reads, yielding one entry per CDR3 protein. This sample carries roughly 610,000 distinct CDR3 sequences, under 12% of them seen once, and the ten largest clones take roughly 4%. Specimen: PBMCs from the stem cell graft donor, collected from the stem cell graft. The origin of the receptors is a human donor who donated a stem cell graft to a child with acute myeloid leukemia. Both conserved end residues are part of each CDR3. A D gene is named only where the DNA matches it firmly. Some rows mark clone size as missing; the rest say once, few, many or name a class of expanded clone.

v_call	d_call	clone_size	j_call	cdr3_nt	cdr3_aa
TRBV7-9	.	few	TRBJ2-3	TGTGCCAGCAGCTTGAGGCGGTCAACAGATACGCAGTATTTT	CASSLRRSTDTQYF
TRBV20-1	.	few	TRBJ2-4	TGCAGTGCTAGAGATCAAGGAACCCAGGCCAAAAACATTCAGTACTTC	CSARDQGTQAKNIQYF
TRBV5-1	TRBD1	.	TRBJ2-7	TGCGCCAGCAGCTTTACAGGGGGATCAAGCTCCTACGAGCAGTACTTC	CASSFTGGSSSYEQYF
TRBV6-2/TRBV6-3	.	many	TRBJ2-2	TGTGCCAGCAGTTACTCGGGGTCAGGGACCGGGGAGCTGTTTTTT	CASSYSGSGTGELFF
TRBV20-1	.	.	TRBJ1-2	TGCAGTGCTAGAGAAGGGTCCCGAAGGTACTATGGCTACACCTTC	CSAREGSRRYYGYTF
TRBV7-9	TRBD1	.	TRBJ2-4	TGTGCCAGCAGCTCAGTCAAACAGGGGGCCAAAAACATTCAGTACTTC	CASSSVKQGAKNIQYF
TRBV7-9	.	few	TRBJ2-3	TGTGCCGCCGGGGACCAGGGAAATACGCAGTATTTT	CAAGDQGNTQYF
TRBV5-1	TRBD2	many	TRBJ2-7	TGCGCCAGCAGCTTAACCTCTAGCGGGTCTTACTCCTACGAGCAGTACTTC	CASSLTSSGSYSYEQYF
TRBV28	.	few	TRBJ2-3	TGTGCCAGCAGTTCATCCCGAGGAACTGATACGCAGTATTTT	CASSSSRGTDTQYF
TRBV15	.	.	TRBJ2-1	TGTGCCACCAGCAGAGATCGACTGGAGCAGTTCTTC	CATSRDRLEQFF
TRBV18	TRBD2	few	TRBJ2-1	TGTGCCAGCTCACCTCCGGGACTAGCGGGAGGACAGGAGCAGTTCTTC	CASSPPGLAGGQEQFF
TRBV5-6	TRBD1	many	TRBJ2-1	TGTGCCAGCAGCTTGGAAGACAGGGACTACAATGAGCAGTTCTTC	CASSLEDRDYNEQFF
TRBV28	.	many	TRBJ1-2	TGTGCCAGCAGTCCGGAATATGGCTACACCTTC	CASSPEYGYTF
TRBV7-3	.	many	TRBJ2-3	TGTGCCAGCAGCTTTGGGGGCGCAGATACGCAGTATTTT	CASSFGGADTQYF
TRBV20-1	TRBD1	many	TRBJ1-3	TGCAGTGTCCTCCAGGGGGCGAGGGGAAACACCATATATTTT	CSVLQGARGNTIYF
TRBV7-9	TRBD2	.	TRBJ2-1	TGTGCCAGCAGCTCATATGGCGAGGGACTAGCGGCCAATGAGCAGTTCTTC	CASSSYGEGLAANEQFF
TRBV20-1	TRBD1	.	TRBJ2-1	TGCAGTGCTAGAACGGACAGGGTGGGGGCCAATGAGCAGTTCTTC	CSARTDRVGANEQFF
TRBV6-5	.	few	TRBJ2-1	TGTGCCAGCAGACGAGCCGGACTAAACCAGTTCTTC	CASRRAGLNQFF
TRBV15	TRBD1	.	TRBJ2-2	TGTGCCACCAGCAGAAGACAGGGTCCCACCGGGGAGCTGTTTTTT	CATSRRQGPTGELFF
TRBV29-1	.	many	TRBJ2-3	TGCAGCGTTGAAGTTCCTGTGCGGAGCACAGATACGCAGTATTTT	CSVEVPVRSTDTQYF